This T cell receptor (beta chain) emerged from a study of T cell responses to AZD1222 COVID-19 vaccine. Findings and caveats of the study: The breadth and depth of Spike-specific TCRs increased once two AZD1222 doses had been given. Donors in the cohort were predominantly white British and more often female, and clonal diversity was possibly underestimated.

Germline values: CDR1 LGHDT, CDR2 YNNKEL (reference sequence). The V and J ends lost 1 base and 5 bases, in that order; junction bases with no gene match: 11. The CDR3 length is 18 residues. A remark on this clone: The target antigen is unknown.

Repertoires were generated with immunoSEQ multiplex PCR, while TCRdb's copy carries only in-frame clones and drops some. Among about 150,000 clones listed, around 94% were seen once. Sequenced here: peripheral blood, sampled on day 0 of AZD1222 vaccination. This chain links TRBV3-1 (or the pseudogene TRBV3-2) with TRBJ2-5, with 12 bases matching TRBD2. The sequence was obtained from an adult in good health. In nucleotides, the CDR3 is TGTGCCAGCAGCCAAGTCCTAGCGGGGGGGCCGGGTTCCGAGACCCAGTACTTC. Translation: CASSQVLAGGPGSETQYF.